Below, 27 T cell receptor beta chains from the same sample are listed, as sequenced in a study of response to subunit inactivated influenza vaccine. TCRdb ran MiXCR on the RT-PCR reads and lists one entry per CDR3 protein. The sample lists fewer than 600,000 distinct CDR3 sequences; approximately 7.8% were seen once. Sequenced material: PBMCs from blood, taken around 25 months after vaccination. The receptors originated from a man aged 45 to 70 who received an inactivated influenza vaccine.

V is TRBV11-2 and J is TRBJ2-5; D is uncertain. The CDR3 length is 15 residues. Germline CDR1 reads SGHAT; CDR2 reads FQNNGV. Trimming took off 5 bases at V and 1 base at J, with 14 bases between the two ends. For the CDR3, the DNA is TGTGCCAGCAGCCAACCCCAACTCATCCAAGAGACCCAGTACTTC. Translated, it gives CASSQPQLIQETQYF.

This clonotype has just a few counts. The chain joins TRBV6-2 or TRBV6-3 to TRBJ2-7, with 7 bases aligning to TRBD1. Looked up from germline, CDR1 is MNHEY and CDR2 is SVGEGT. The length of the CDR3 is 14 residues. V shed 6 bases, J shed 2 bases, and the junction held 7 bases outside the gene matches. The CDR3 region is CASSRNRGAYEQYF. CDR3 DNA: TGTGCCAGCAGCCGTAACAGGGGAGCCTACGAGCAGTACTTC.

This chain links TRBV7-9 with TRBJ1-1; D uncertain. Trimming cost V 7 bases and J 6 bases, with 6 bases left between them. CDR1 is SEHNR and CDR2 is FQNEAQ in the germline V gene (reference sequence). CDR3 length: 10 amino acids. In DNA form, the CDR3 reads TGTGCCAGCACCGGGGCTGAAGCTTTCTTT. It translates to CASTGAEAFF.

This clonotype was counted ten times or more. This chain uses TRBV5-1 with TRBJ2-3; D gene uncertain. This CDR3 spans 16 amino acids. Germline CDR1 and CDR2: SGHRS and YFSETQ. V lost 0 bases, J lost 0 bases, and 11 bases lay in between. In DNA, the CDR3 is TGCGCCAGCAGCTTGGAAGGGCTGTCTAGCACAGATACGCAGTATTTT. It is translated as CASSLEGLSSTDTQYF.

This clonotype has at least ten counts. The CDR3 region has the DNA TGCGCCAGCAGCCCACCCACGGCGGGGGTCGGGGAGCTGTTTTTT. Amino acids: CASSPPTAGVGELFF. V usage is TRBV5-1 and J usage is TRBJ2-2; 7 bases match TRBD2. This CDR3 is built from 15 residues. In germline, CDR1 is SGHRS, CDR2 YFSETQ. With 4 bases clipped from V and 7 bases from J, the junction kept 10 bases outside the gene matches. The variable domain in full, with the rest retrieved from reference TRBV5-1 and TRBJ2-2, is KAGVTQTPRYLIKTRGQQVTLSCSPISGHRSVSWYQQTPGQGLQFLFEYFSETQRNKGNFPGRFSGRQFSNSRSEMNVSTLELGDSALYLCASSPPTAGVGELFFGEGSRLTVL.

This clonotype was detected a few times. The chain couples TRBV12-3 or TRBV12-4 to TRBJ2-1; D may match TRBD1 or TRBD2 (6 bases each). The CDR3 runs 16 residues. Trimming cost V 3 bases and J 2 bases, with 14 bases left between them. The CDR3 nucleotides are TGTGCCAGCAGTTTCCCAGGGGAGCGGGCCTACAATGAGCAGTTCTTC. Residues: CASSFPGERAYNEQFF.

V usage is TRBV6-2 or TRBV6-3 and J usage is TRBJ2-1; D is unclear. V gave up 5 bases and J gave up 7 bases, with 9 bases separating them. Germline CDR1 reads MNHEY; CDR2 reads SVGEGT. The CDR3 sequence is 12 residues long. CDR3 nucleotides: TGTGCCAGCAGTCTCCGATCGAATGAGCAGTTCTTC. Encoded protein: CASSLRSNEQFF.

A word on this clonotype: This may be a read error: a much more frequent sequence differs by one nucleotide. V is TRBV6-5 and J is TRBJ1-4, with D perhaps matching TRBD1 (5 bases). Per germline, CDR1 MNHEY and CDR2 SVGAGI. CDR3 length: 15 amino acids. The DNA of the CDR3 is TGTGCCAGCCGTTACTCTTGGCAGGGAAGTGAAAAACTGTTTTTT. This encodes CASRYSWQGSEKLFF.

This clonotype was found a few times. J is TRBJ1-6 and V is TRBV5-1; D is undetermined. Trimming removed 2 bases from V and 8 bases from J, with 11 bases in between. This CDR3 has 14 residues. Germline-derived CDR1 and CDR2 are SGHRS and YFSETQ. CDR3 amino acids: CASSFGGRDSPLHF. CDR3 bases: TGCGCCAGCAGCTTCGGCGGGAGAGATTCACCCCTCCACTTT.

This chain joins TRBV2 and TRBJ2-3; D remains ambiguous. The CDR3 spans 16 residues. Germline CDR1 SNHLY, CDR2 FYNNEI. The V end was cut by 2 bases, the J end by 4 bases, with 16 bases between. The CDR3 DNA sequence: TGTGCCAGCAGTGAACTACAGCACCGACCATCAGATACGCAGTATTTT. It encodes CASSELQHRPSDTQYF.

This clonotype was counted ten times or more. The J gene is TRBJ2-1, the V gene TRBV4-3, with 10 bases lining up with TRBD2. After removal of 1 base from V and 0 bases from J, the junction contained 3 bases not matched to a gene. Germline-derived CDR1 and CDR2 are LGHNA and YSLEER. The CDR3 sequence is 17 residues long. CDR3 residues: CASSQGASGSSYNEQFF. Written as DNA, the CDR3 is TGCGCCAGCAGCCAAGGGGCTAGCGGGAGCTCCTACAATGAGCAGTTCTTC.

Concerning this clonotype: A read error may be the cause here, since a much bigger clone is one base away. CDR3 in DNA: TGTGCCATCAGTGAGTCGAATTTCGAGCAGTACTTC. Translation: CAISESNFEQYF. The rearrangement uses TRBV10-3 and TRBJ2-7, with D uncertain. Per the germline V gene, CDR1 is ENHRY and CDR2 is SYGVKD. This CDR3 has 12 residues. Trimming shortened V by 0 bases and J by 6 bases, and 6 bases separated the two germline ends.

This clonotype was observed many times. CDR3 DNA sequence: TGTGCCAGCAGGCCCGGGACAGGAACCTACGAGCAGTACTTC. Encoded protein: CASRPGTGTYEQYF. The gene calls are TRBV7-8 and TRBJ2-7, with 8 bases lining up with TRBD1. V dropped 6 bases and J dropped 2; count of bases not matched to a gene: 6. Germline values: CDR1 SGHVS, CDR2 FQNEAQ. The CDR3 spans 14 residues.

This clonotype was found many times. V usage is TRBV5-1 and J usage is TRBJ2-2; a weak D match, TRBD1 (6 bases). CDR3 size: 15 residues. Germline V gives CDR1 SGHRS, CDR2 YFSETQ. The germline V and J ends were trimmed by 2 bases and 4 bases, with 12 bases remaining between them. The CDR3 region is CASSLIQGPTGELFF. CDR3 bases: TGCGCCAGCAGCTTAATCCAGGGGCCCACCGGGGAGCTGTTTTTT.

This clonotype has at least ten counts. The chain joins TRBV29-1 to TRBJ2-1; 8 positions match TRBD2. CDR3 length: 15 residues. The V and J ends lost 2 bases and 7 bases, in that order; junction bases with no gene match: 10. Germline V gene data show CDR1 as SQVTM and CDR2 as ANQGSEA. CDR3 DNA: TGCAGCGTTGAATGGCGGGAGGAACGGAGGAATGAGCAGTTCTTC. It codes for CSVEWREERRNEQFF.

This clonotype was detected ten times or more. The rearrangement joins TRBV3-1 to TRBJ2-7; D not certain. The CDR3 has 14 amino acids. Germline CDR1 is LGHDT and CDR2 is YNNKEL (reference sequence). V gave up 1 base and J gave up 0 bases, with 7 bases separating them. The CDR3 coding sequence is TGTGCCAGCAGCCAAGTATCCCTCTCCTACGAGCAGTACTTC. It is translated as CASSQVSLSYEQYF.

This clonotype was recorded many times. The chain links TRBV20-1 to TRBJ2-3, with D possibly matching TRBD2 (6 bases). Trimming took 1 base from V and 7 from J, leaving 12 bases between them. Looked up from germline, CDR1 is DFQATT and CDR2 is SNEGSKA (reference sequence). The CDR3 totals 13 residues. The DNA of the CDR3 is TGCAGTGCTAGAGGGACTAACTACTATACGCAGTATTTT. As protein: CSARGTNYYTQYF.

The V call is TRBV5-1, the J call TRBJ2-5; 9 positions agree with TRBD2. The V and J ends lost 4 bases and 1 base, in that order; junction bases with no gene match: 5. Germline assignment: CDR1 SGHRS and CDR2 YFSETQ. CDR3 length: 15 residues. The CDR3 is CASSSLAGPQETQYF. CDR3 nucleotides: TGCGCCAGCAGCAGCCTAGCGGGACCCCAAGAGACCCAGTACTTC.

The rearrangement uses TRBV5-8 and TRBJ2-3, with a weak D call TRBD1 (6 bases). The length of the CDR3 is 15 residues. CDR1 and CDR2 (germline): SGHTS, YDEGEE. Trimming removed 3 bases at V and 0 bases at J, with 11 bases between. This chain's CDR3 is CASSYKQGSTDTQYF. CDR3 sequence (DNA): TGTGCCAGCAGCTATAAACAGGGTAGCACAGATACGCAGTATTTT.

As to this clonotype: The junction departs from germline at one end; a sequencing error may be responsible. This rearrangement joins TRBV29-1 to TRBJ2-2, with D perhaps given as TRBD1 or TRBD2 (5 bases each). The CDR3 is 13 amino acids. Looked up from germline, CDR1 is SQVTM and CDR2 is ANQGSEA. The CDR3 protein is CSGGTAAAGEQFF. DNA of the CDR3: TGCAGCGGGGGGACGGCCGCGGCCGGGGAGCAGTTTTTT.

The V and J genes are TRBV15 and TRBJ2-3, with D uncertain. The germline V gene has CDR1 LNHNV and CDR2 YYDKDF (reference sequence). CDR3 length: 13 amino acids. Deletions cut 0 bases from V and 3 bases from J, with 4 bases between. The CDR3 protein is CATSRERTDTQYF. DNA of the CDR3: TGTGCCACCAGCAGAGAGAGGACAGATACGCAGTATTTT.

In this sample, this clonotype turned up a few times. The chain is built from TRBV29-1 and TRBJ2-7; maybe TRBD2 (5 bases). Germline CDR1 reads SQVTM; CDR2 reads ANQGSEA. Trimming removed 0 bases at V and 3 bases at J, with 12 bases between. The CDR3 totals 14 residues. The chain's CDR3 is CSVEDRAGNYEQYF. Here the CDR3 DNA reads TGCAGCGTTGAAGATCGGGCGGGTAACTACGAGCAGTACTTC.

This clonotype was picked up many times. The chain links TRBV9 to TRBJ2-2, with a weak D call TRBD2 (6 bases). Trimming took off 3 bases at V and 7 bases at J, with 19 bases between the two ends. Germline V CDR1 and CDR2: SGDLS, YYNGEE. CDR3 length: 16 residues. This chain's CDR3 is CASSANPGLPGGELFF. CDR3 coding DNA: TGTGCCAGCAGCGCAAACCCGGGACTTCCTGGCGGGGAGCTGTTTTTT.

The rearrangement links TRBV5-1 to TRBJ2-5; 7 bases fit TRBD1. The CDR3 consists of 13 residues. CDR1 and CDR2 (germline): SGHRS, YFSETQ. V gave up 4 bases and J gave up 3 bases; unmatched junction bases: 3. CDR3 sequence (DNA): TGCGCCAGCAGCGAGGGGACAGAAGAGACCCAGTACTTC. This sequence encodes CASSEGTEETQYF. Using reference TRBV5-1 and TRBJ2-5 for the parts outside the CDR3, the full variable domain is KAGVTQTPRYLIKTRGQQVTLSCSPISGHRSVSWYQQTPGQGLQFLFEYFSETQRNKGNFPGRFSGRQFSNSRSEMNVSTLELGDSALYLCASSEGTEETQYFGPGTRLLVL.

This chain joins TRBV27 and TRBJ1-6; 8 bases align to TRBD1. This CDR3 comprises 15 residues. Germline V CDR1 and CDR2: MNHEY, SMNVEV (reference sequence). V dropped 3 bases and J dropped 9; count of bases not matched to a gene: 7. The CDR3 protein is CASSFQGARGSPLHF. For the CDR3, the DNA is TGTGCCAGCAGTTTTCAGGGGGCTAGGGGTTCACCCCTCCACTTT.

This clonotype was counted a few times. CDR3 nucleotide sequence: TGTGCCAGCAGCTCTAGACGTAATGGAGGGGGCCAAGGAGAAAAACTGTTTTTT. Protein: CASSSRRNGGGQGEKLFF. This chain links TRBV11-3 with TRBJ1-4; 7 bases agree with TRBD1. This CDR3 has 18 residues. J was trimmed by 8 bases and V by 4 bases; bases with no gene match: 19. Germline assignment: CDR1 SGHNT and CDR2 YENEEA.

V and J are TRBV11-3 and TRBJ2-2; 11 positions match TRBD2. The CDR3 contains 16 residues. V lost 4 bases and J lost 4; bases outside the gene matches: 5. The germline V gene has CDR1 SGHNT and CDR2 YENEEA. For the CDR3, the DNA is TGTGCCAGCAGCTATAGCGGGGGGGCCGGCACCGGGGAGCTGTTTTTT. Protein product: CASSYSGGAGTGELFF.